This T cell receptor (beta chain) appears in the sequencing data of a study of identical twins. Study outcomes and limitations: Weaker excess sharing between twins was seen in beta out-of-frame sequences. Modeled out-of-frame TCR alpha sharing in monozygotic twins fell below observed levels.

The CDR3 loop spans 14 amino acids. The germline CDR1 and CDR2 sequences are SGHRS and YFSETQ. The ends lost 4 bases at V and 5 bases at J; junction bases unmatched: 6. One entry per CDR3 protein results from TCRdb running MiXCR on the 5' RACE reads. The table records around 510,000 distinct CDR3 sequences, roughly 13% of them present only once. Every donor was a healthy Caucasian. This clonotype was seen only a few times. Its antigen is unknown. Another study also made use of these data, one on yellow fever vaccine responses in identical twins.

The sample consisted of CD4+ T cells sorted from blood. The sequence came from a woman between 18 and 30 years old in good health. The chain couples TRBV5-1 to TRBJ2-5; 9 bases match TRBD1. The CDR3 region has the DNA TGCGCCAGCAGCCCACAGGGGGCTACGGAGACCCAGTACTTC. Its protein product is CASSPQGATETQYF.